Below, 18 T cell receptor beta chains from the same sample are listed, as sequenced in a study of control samples from healthy donors and cancer patients. TCRdb keeps only in-frame clones here, not all; method: immunoSEQ multiplex PCR. The sample includes approximately 90,000 clones, 84% of them seen just once. Specimen: PBMCs. Receptor source: a man aged 65-85 years with lung cancer.

J is TRBJ2-4 and V is TRBV6-5; D gene unclear. The CDR3 totals 11 residues. Germline V lookup: CDR1 MNHEY, CDR2 SVGAGI. The V gene lost 4 bases and the J gene lost 7 bases, with 5 bases spanning the gap. CDR3 residues: CASSFANIQYF. The CDR3 coding sequence is TGTGCCAGCAGTTTCGCCAACATTCAGTACTTC.

The rearrangement uses TRBV5-1 and TRBJ1-1; TRBD1 might be the D (6 bases). The CDR3 totals 15 residues. V was pared by 4 bases and J by 1 base, with 14 bases between. Per the germline V gene, CDR1 is SGHRS and CDR2 is YFSETQ. DNA of the CDR3: TGCGCCAGCAGCCCCTCAGGGGTTGCGAACACTGAAGCTTTCTTT. This gives the protein CASSPSGVANTEAFF.

A note on this clone: The sample has other DNA sequences that encode this CDR3 too. J is TRBJ2-3 and V is TRBV15; the D is unclear. The CDR3 has 12 residues. V gave up 0 bases and J gave up 5 bases, with 3 bases separating them. Germline V lookup: CDR1 LNHNV, CDR2 YYDKDF (reference sequence). The CDR3 sequence: CATSRDLDTQYF. CDR3 nucleotide sequence: TGTGCCACCAGCAGAGATCTAGATACGCAGTATTTT.

CDR3 DNA: TGCGCCAGCAGCTTGGTTCTAGGGGGGGCCTACAATGAGCAGTTCTTC. This codes for CASSLVLGGAYNEQFF. This chain joins TRBV5-1 and TRBJ2-1, with D possibly TRBD2 on 7 matching bases. V was cut by 0 bases and J by 2 bases, with 12 bases left in between. Germline V gene sequence: CDR1 SGHRS, CDR2 YFSETQ. The CDR3 sequence is 16 residues long.

This chain uses TRBV20-1 with TRBJ2-5; 7 bases agree with TRBD2. Germline V gene sequence: CDR1 DFQATT, CDR2 SNEGSKA (reference sequence). J lost 5 bases, V lost 8 bases, and 5 bases had no gene match. This CDR3 is built from 11 residues. In DNA form, the CDR3 reads TGCAGTAGGACTAGTGGGGAGACCCAGTACTTC. This codes for CSRTSGETQYF.

The chain has TRBV20-1 and TRBJ1-1; no definite D call. The germline V gene encodes CDR1 DFQATT and CDR2 SNEGSKA (reference sequence). With 3 bases removed from V and 3 bases from J, the gap between germline ends came to 5 bases. The CDR3 covers 11 residues. CDR3 region: CSARGYTEAFF. Written as DNA, the CDR3 is TGCAGTGCTAGGGGGTACACTGAAGCTTTCTTT.

This chain connects TRBV24-1 to TRBJ1-2, with 7 positions matching TRBD1. V shed 4 bases, J shed 8 bases, and the junction held 9 bases outside the gene matches. The CDR3 is made up of 14 amino acids. The V gene's germline CDR1 is KGHDR and CDR2 SFDVKD. CDR3 coding DNA: TGTGCCACCAGTGACACGGGACAGACGCGGGGCTACACCTTC. Its protein is CATSDTGQTRGYTF.

The chain combines TRBV3-1 (or the pseudogene TRBV3-2) with TRBJ2-7, with 11 bases matching TRBD2. Germline V CDR1 and CDR2: LGHDT, YNNKEL (reference sequence). CDR3 length equals 14 residues. J lost 5 bases, V lost 4 bases, and 4 bases had no gene match. This chain's CDR3 is CASSRSGGADEQYF. Written as DNA, the CDR3 is TGTGCCAGCAGCCGTAGCGGGGGGGCGGACGAGCAGTACTTC.

This chain uses TRBV4-3 with TRBJ1-1, with TRBD1 matching 9 bases. This CDR3 is 15 amino acids long. Per the germline V gene, CDR1 is LGHNA and CDR2 is YSLEER. The V and J ends lost 1 base and 6 bases, in that order; junction bases with no gene match: 6. CDR3 DNA sequence: TGCGCCAGCAGCCAAGTTGGACAGGGGCACGCTGAAGCTTTCTTT. It yields the protein CASSQVGQGHAEAFF.

The V call is TRBV3-1 (or the pseudogene TRBV3-2), the J call TRBJ2-5; D is possibly TRBD1 (6 bases). The CDR3 runs 15 residues. Germline CDR1 is LGHDT and CDR2 is YNNKEL (reference sequence). V gave up 0 bases and J gave up 4 bases, with 12 bases separating them. The CDR3: CASSQDDRSGETQYF. Written as DNA, the CDR3 is TGTGCCAGCAGCCAAGATGACAGGTCTGGAGAGACCCAGTACTTC.

The CDR3, as DNA: TGCGCCAGCAGCCAAGATCACCACAGGGGGCCCACCGGGGAGCTGTTTTTT. It encodes CASSQDHHRGPTGELFF. The gene calls are TRBV4-3 and TRBJ2-2; the match to TRBD1 covers 9 bases. CDR3 length: 17 residues. Trimming took 0 bases from V and 4 from J; bases not matched to a gene: 6. CDR1 is LGHNA, CDR2 YSLEER, per germline.

J is TRBJ1-4 and V is TRBV19; D not resolved. Germline lookup yields CDR1 LNHDA and CDR2 SQIVND (reference sequence). CDR3 length: 14 residues. V lost 7 bases and J lost 5, with 14 bases in between. The CDR3 reads CASTPELWNEKLFF. The CDR3, as DNA: TGTGCCAGTACCCCCGAACTGTGGAATGAAAAACTGTTTTTT.

In DNA form, the CDR3 reads TGTGCCAGCACCGGGACAGGGGGATACACAGATACGCAGTATTTT. Encoded protein: CASTGTGGYTDTQYF. This chain connects TRBV21-1 to TRBJ2-3; the table's D call of TRBD1 was not tested on the DNA. TRBV21-1 is a documented pseudogene. The CDR3 consists of 15 residues.

There are a few counts of this clone. This rearrangement joins TRBV24-1 to TRBJ1-5, with 9 nucleotides matching TRBD1. CDR1 is KGHDR, CDR2 SFDVKD, per germline. V lost 6 bases to trimming and J lost 3 bases; unmatched junction nucleotides: 5. The CDR3 loop spans 15 amino acids. The CDR3 nucleotides read TGTGCCACCAGTCCTAGGACAGGGGCCAATCAGCCCCAGCATTTT. It is translated as CATSPRTGANQPQHF.

This rearrangement joins TRBV24-1 to TRBJ2-2; a weak D match, TRBD2 (6 bases). V lost 7 bases to trimming and J lost 1 base, with 12 bases between them. The CDR3 is 15 amino acids. Germline-derived CDR1 and CDR2 are KGHDR and SFDVKD. The CDR3 sequence: CATRTGTENTGELFF. The CDR3 coding sequence is TGTGCCACCAGGACCGGGACTGAGAACACCGGGGAGCTGTTTTTT.

The chain has TRBV25-1 and TRBJ2-7, with D perhaps matching TRBD1 (6 bases). CDR1 and CDR2 (germline): MGHDK, SYGVNS. The V end lost 1 base, the J end lost 3 bases, and 10 bases lay between the germline ends. The CDR3 sequence is 14 residues long. The CDR3 region has the DNA TGTGCCAGCAGTGAATTAACAGGGTTCTACGAGCAGTACTTC. Its protein product is CASSELTGFYEQYF.

This clone was observed a single time. The V and J genes are TRBV25-1 and TRBJ1-4; D might be TRBD1 (5 bases). Trimming cost V 2 bases and J 4 bases, with 20 bases left between them. Germline V gives CDR1 MGHDK, CDR2 SYGVNS. The CDR3 contains 18 residues. CDR3 residues: CASSEPTGYRLGNEKLFF. The DNA of the CDR3 is TGTGCCAGCAGTGAACCTACGGGGTACAGGTTGGGTAATGAAAAACTGTTTTTT.

This clone appeared a single time. The gene calls are TRBV11-2 and TRBJ2-4; perhaps TRBD2 as D (6 bases). CDR3 length: 14 residues. V lost 0 bases and J lost 10, with 13 bases in between. CDR1 is SGHAT and CDR2 is FQNNGV in the germline V gene. CDR3 DNA: TGTGCCAGCAGCTTAGATGGAGGGTCCTATATTCAGTACTTC. This encodes CASSLDGGSYIQYF.